The 9 T cell receptor beta chains in this list originate from one sample, sequenced in a study of CD4 T cells in relation to SARS-CoV-2 and coronaviruses (dated by TCRdb to the early 2020s). CD4+ T cells from unexposed donors were collected before the COVID-19 pandemic (2011-2018). After about 9 days of culture, CD4+ T cells were isolated with the EasySep CD4+ T cell isolation kit. The library relied on the immunoSEQ multiplex PCR assay. Sourced from immuneACCESS, this table was stored by TCRdb with only in-frame sequences that have V and J called. A share of the clones is absent; for the studies checked, an unresolved V gene accounts for under half, and the remainder has no known explanation. The sample records some 14,000 clones, around 78% of which are singletons. The top ten clones comprise roughly 18% of the sample. Their recognized antigens are unknown. The sample comprised CD4+ T cells from PBMCs, cultured in vitro. These receptor sequences come from a human donor in good health.

DNA for the CDR3: TGCGCCAGTGGGACAGGGAGCACCGGGGAGCTGTTTTTT. Its protein is CASGTGSTGELFF. This sequence joins TRBV5-1 and TRBJ2-2; 9 nucleotides align to TRBD1. From germline, CDR1 is SGHRS and CDR2 YFSETQ. The V and J ends lost 8 bases and 4 bases, in that order; junction bases with no gene match: 3. This CDR3 has 13 residues.

The chain joins TRBV20-1 to TRBJ1-4, with D possibly TRBD1 on 5 matching bases. There are 13 residues in the CDR3. CDR1 and CDR2 (germline): DFQATT, SNEGSKA (reference sequence). Trimming shortened V by 3 bases and J by 6 bases, and 11 bases separated the two germline ends. The CDR3 DNA is TGCAGTGCTAGTCGGCAGGGAGATGAAAAACTGTTTTTT. It encodes CSASRQGDEKLFF.

The rearrangement uses TRBV6-5 and TRBJ2-5; D remains ambiguous. The ends were cut back, 1 base at V and 4 bases at J, with 1 base in the middle. This CDR3 has 11 amino acids. From germline, CDR1 is MNHEY and CDR2 SVGAGI. CDR3 region: CASSYLETQYF. CDR3 DNA sequence: TGTGCCAGCAGTTACTTAGAGACCCAGTACTTC.

The rearrangement links TRBV6-5 to TRBJ2-7, with D perhaps TRBD2 (5 bases). The V end lost 4 bases, the J end lost 5 bases, and 15 bases lay between the germline ends. Germline V gives CDR1 MNHEY, CDR2 SVGAGI. There are 14 residues in the CDR3. The CDR3 region is CASSWGAFMDEQYF. CDR3 bases: TGTGCCAGCAGTTGGGGAGCGTTCATGGACGAGCAGTACTTC.

The V and J genes are TRBV9 and TRBJ1-4; a possible D gene is TRBD1 (5 bases). Trimming took off 3 bases at V and 4 bases at J, with 16 bases between the two ends. The germline V gene encodes CDR1 SGDLS and CDR2 YYNGEE. CDR3 length: 16 residues. The CDR3: CASSAGPGRINEKLFF. The CDR3 DNA sequence: TGTGCCAGCAGCGCGGGCCCGGGACGGATTAATGAAAAACTGTTTTTT.

The gene calls are TRBV5-1 and TRBJ2-7; D may be TRBD2 (7 bases). Between the trimmed V and J ends, which lost 4 bases and 0 bases, there was a span of 23 bases. The CDR3 is 18 amino acids. CDR1 is SGHRS, CDR2 YFSETQ, per germline. The CDR3 region is CASSRISRGAGSSYEQYF. DNA for the CDR3: TGCGCCAGCAGCCGGATCTCCCGGGGGGCTGGAAGCTCCTACGAGCAGTACTTC.

V is TRBV25-1 and J is TRBJ1-1; 10 bases are a match to TRBD1. This CDR3 region has 15 residues. Germline CDR1 is MGHDK and CDR2 is SYGVNS. V shed 6 bases and J 5 bases; nucleotides not matched to a gene: 9. CDR3 bases: TGTGCCAGCAGAGAACCCGGGACAGGGGTAACTGAAGCTTTCTTT. Encoded protein: CASREPGTGVTEAFF.

This clone occurred a few times. The gene calls are TRBV7-9 and TRBJ2-7; maybe TRBD1 (6 bases). The CDR3 totals 12 residues. V lost 5 bases and J lost 3, with 8 bases in between. Looked up from germline, CDR1 is SEHNR and CDR2 is FQNEAQ (reference sequence). The CDR3 nucleotides are TGTGCCAGCAGCACAGGGTACTACGAGCAGTACTTC. It specifies CASSTGYYEQYF.

This clone appeared once. V and J are TRBV19 and TRBJ1-4; possible D gene TRBD1, 5 bases. The CDR3 consists of 15 residues. Trimming removed 3 bases at V and 4 bases at J, with 12 bases between. Germline V CDR1 and CDR2: LNHDA, SQIVND (reference sequence). The CDR3 nucleotides read TGTGCCAGTAGTATGGGTCAAGGGGATAATGAAAAACTGTTTTTT. Translated, it gives CASSMGQGDNEKLFF.